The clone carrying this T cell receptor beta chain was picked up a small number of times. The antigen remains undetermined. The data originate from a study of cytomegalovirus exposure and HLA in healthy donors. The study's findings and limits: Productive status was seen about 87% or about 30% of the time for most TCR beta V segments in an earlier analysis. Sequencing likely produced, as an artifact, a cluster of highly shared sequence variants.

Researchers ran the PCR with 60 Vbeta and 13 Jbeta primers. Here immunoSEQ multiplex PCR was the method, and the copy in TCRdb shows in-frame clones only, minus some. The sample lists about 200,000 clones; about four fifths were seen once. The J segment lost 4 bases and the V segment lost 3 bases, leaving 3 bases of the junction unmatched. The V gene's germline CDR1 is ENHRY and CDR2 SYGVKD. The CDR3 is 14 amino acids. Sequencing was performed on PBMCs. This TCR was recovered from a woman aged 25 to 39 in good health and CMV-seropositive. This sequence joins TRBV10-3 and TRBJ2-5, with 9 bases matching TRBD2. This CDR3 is CAISESTSGETQYF. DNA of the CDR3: TGTGCCATCAGTGAATCGACTAGCGGAGAGACCCAGTACTTC.